This T cell receptor beta chain was sequenced during a study of blood T cell repertoires in COVID-19. Sequencing was performed with immunoSEQ multiplex PCR; in TCRdb, only in-frame clones are kept and a portion is missing. The sample consists of 200,000 to 250,000 clones, 80% to 85% of them appearing once. V was shortened by 4 bases and J by 7 bases, with 19 bases between the two germline ends. The CDR3 has 15 residues. CDR1 and CDR2 from the germline V gene are SGHKS and YYEKEE (reference sequence). Sequencing was performed on peripheral blood. The source of this sequence is a man under 40 with active or convalescent COVID-19. The V and J genes are TRBV5-5 and TRBJ2-3, with a weak D call TRBD2 (6 bases). The CDR3 DNA reads as TGTGCCAGCAGCCGAACCCGTGGGGGGTCCTATACGCAGTATTTT. Protein: CASSRTRGGSYTQYF.